What follows are 22 T cell receptor beta chains derived from one specimen sequenced in a study of T cells in Graves' hyperthyroidism and ophthalmopathy. The investigators amplified TCR beta CDR3 regions from RNA transcripts. RT-PCR in the first round (using the HTBI primer set) targeted the TCR CDR3. One entry per CDR3 protein results from TCRdb running MiXCR on the multiplex PCR reads. The data hold 350,000 or so distinct CDR3 sequences, with about a sixth observed a single time. What was sequenced was blood. These receptors were taken from a woman aged 40 to 49 with Graves' ophthalmopathy.

The gene calls are TRBV20-1 and TRBJ2-5; perhaps TRBD1 as D (6 bases). Germline lookup yields CDR1 DFQATT and CDR2 SNEGSKA (reference sequence). This CDR3 has 11 amino acids. Deletions cut 3 bases from V and 7 bases from J, with 9 bases between. This CDR3 is CSASGTSTQYF. CDR3 bases: TGCAGTGCTAGTGGGACATCGACCCAGTACTTC.

This clonotype was observed at least ten times. The rearrangement links TRBV12-3 or TRBV12-4 to TRBJ2-1; D call uncertain. The CDR3 is made up of 14 amino acids. V dropped 8 bases and J dropped 2 bases, with 13 bases sitting between them. The CDR3 coding sequence is TGTGCCAGCTCTGCAACTGGGACCTACAATGAGCAGTTCTTC. Translation gives CASSATGTYNEQFF.

This clonotype has at least ten counts. This chain connects TRBV6-1 to TRBJ2-2; 7 bases are shared with TRBD1. This CDR3 is 15 amino acids long. J lost 6 bases, V lost 6 bases, and 10 bases had no gene match. CDR1 and CDR2 (germline): MNHNS, SASEGT. CDR3 amino acids: CASRGDREKAGELFF. The CDR3 DNA sequence: TGTGCCAGCAGGGGCGACAGGGAAAAGGCCGGGGAGCTGTTTTTT.

The chain uses TRBV6-1 and TRBJ1-2; a weak D match, TRBD1 (5 bases). Trimming cost V 5 bases and J 6 bases, with 13 bases left between them. This CDR3 region has 13 residues. Germline V gene sequence: CDR1 MNHNS, CDR2 SASEGT. As DNA, the CDR3 is TGTGCCAGCAGTAAGCTTTCGGGACATGGCTACACCTTC. Amino acid sequence: CASSKLSGHGYTF.

This clonotype was counted at least ten times. J is TRBJ2-7 and V is TRBV28, with 14 bases aligning to TRBD2. CDR3 length: 15 residues. Trimming at V came to 6 bases and at J to 5 bases, leaving 6 bases not matched to a gene. Germline V gene sequence: CDR1 MDHEN, CDR2 SYDVKM. DNA for the CDR3: TGTGCCAGCAGCTCACAGGGACTAGCGGGAGACGAGCAGTACTTC. Translated, it gives CASSSQGLAGDEQYF.

This clonotype was recorded at least ten times. The chain combines TRBV10-3 with TRBJ2-7; TRBD2 aligns across 9 bases. The germline V gene has CDR1 ENHRY and CDR2 SYGVKD. Trimming cost V 0 bases and J 6 bases; bases outside gene matches: 9. The CDR3 runs 16 residues. The CDR3 DNA follows: TGTGCCATCAGTGAGTCAGCGGGAGGCTCTGTTGGCGAGCAGTACTTC. Its translation is CAISESAGGSVGEQYF.

This clonotype came up many times. This chain links TRBV20-1 with TRBJ1-2; weak D call: TRBD1 (5 bases). CDR3 length: 16 residues. Trimming pared 5 bases from V and 6 bases from J, leaving 25 bases between. Germline V gives CDR1 DFQATT, CDR2 SNEGSKA (reference sequence). The CDR3 DNA reads TGCAGTGCTTACCGGGACGGTCTCTACAACTCAAATGGCTACACCTTC. It specifies CSAYRDGLYNSNGYTF.

This clonotype was detected many times. The V and J genes are TRBV5-1 and TRBJ2-1; possibly TRBD2 for D (5 bases). This CDR3 comprises 14 residues. Trimming removed 0 bases from V and 8 bases from J, with 12 bases in between. From germline, CDR1 is SGHRS and CDR2 YFSETQ. CDR3: CASSLAGRFDEQFF. CDR3 nucleotide sequence: TGCGCCAGCAGCTTGGCGGGGAGATTTGATGAGCAGTTCTTC.

This clonotype has a count of ten or more. The chain joins TRBV29-1 to TRBJ2-7, with 10 bases aligning to TRBD2. The CDR3 is 17 amino acids. Trimming at V came to 1 base and at J to 3 bases, leaving 12 bases not matched to a gene. Germline CDR1 is SQVTM and CDR2 is ANQGSEA. The CDR3 protein is CSVEVKKREGQFYEQYF. DNA for the CDR3: TGCAGCGTTGAAGTTAAGAAGCGGGAGGGCCAATTCTACGAGCAGTACTTC.

This chain uses TRBV6-5 with TRBJ2-7, with D tentatively TRBD2 (6 bases). The CDR3 is made up of 15 amino acids. CDR1 and CDR2 from the germline V gene are MNHEY and SVGAGI. V gave up 7 bases and J gave up 2 bases, with 18 bases separating them. The CDR3 spells CASKLRGTGAYEQYF. In nucleotides, the CDR3 is TGTGCCAGCAAGTTGAGAGGGACGGGAGCCTACGAGCAGTACTTC.

This clonotype was picked up many times. This chain joins TRBV24-1 and TRBJ2-7, with 9 bases fitting TRBD1. Trimming cost V 3 bases and J 2 bases; bases outside gene matches: 4. CDR1 is KGHDR, CDR2 SFDVKD, per germline. The CDR3 consists of 15 residues. The CDR3 is CATSDGTGFPYEQYF. The CDR3 nucleotides read TGTGCCACCAGTGATGGGACAGGGTTTCCCTACGAGCAGTACTTC.

The rearrangement joins TRBV28 to TRBJ1-6; no clear D gene. Germline CDR1 reads MDHEN; CDR2 reads SYDVKM. Trimming pared 1 base from V and 3 bases from J, leaving 10 bases between. CDR3 length: 16 residues. In DNA form, the CDR3 reads TGTGCCAGCAGTTTATTGAGTTGGGGCTATAATTCACCCCTCCACTTT. This gives the protein CASSLLSWGYNSPLHF.

This clonotype was detected many times. The chain joins TRBV6-4 to TRBJ2-7; no reliable D call. Germline CDR1 reads MRHNA; CDR2 reads SNTAGT. V was cut by 5 bases and J by 0 bases, with 23 bases left in between. The CDR3 sequence is 18 residues long. This chain's CDR3 is CASSQATGVVWGSYEQYF. The CDR3 DNA sequence: TGTGCCAGCAGTCAGGCTACGGGTGTCGTTTGGGGCTCCTACGAGCAGTACTTC.

This clonotype occurred many times. The gene calls are TRBV28 and TRBJ2-7; D unclear. This CDR3 is built from 13 residues. Trimming stripped 7 bases from V and 1 base from J, with 11 bases between. Germline CDR1 and CDR2: MDHEN and SYDVKM. The CDR3 protein is CASIRAVSYEQYF. DNA of the CDR3: TGTGCCAGCATTCGGGCAGTTTCCTACGAGCAGTACTTC.

This clonotype was recorded many times. The chain uses TRBV7-9 and TRBJ1-2; the match to TRBD1 covers 10 bases. The CDR3 runs 13 residues. The germline V gene has CDR1 SEHNR and CDR2 FQNEAQ (reference sequence). Trimming removed 3 bases from V and 8 bases from J; junction bases left unmatched: 3. CDR3 amino acids: CASSFGTGEGYTF. CDR3 in DNA: TGTGCCAGCAGCTTTGGGACAGGGGAAGGCTACACCTTC.

This clonotype was counted ten times or more. The chain recombines TRBV6-5 with TRBJ1-1; tentative D call: TRBD1 (6 bases). The CDR3 loop spans 16 amino acids. V gave up 4 bases and J gave up 0 bases, with 15 bases separating them. Germline V gene sequence: CDR1 MNHEY, CDR2 SVGAGI. CDR3 residues: CASSWGTRRVNTEAFF. Here the CDR3 DNA reads TGTGCCAGCAGTTGGGGGACAAGGAGGGTGAACACTGAAGCTTTCTTT.

CDR3 DNA sequence: TGTGCCAGTAGTATTTGGCCGGGACCGCCTATTAAAGGCTACACCTTC. Translation: CASSIWPGPPIKGYTF. The J gene is TRBJ1-2, the V gene TRBV19, with D perhaps TRBD1 (5 bases). Germline CDR1 is LNHDA and CDR2 is SQIVND (reference sequence). The CDR3 covers 16 residues. With 3 bases removed from V and 8 bases from J, the gap between germline ends came to 22 bases.

This clonotype came up many times. The rearrangement links TRBV7-8 to TRBJ2-2; 7 bases are a match to TRBD2. Germline V gene lookup returns CDR1 SGHVS and CDR2 FQNEAQ. The V and J ends lost 2 bases and 3 bases, in that order; junction bases with no gene match: 6. CDR3 length: 16 residues. CDR3 bases: TGTGCCAGCAGCTTAATGCGGGCGGGGGACACCGGGGAGCTGTTTTTT. Its translation: CASSLMRAGDTGELFF.

The chain has TRBV20-1 and TRBJ2-7, with D perhaps TRBD2 (5 bases). The CDR3 has 14 amino acids. Germline V gene sequence: CDR1 DFQATT, CDR2 SNEGSKA (reference sequence). Between the trimmed V and J ends, which lost 6 bases and 7 bases, there was a span of 22 bases. In DNA form, the CDR3 reads TGCAGTGCGACGATTCCGGGGTCCTCTGGGGAGCAGTACTTC. Amino acid sequence: CSATIPGSSGEQYF.

In this sample, this clonotype turned up many times. This sequence joins TRBV5-1 and TRBJ2-4; 7 nucleotides line up with TRBD2. The CDR3 runs to 16 residues. Trimming cost V 4 bases and J 1 base; bases outside gene matches: 8. The germline V gene encodes CDR1 SGHRS and CDR2 YFSETQ. The CDR3 protein is CASSVTSPGAKNIQYF. The CDR3 bases are TGCGCCAGCAGCGTGACTAGCCCGGGTGCCAAAAACATTCAGTACTTC.

Ten or more counts support this clonotype. Here the CDR3 reads CASTSWDGELFF. In DNA, the CDR3 is TGTGCCAGCACATCCTGGGACGGGGAGCTGTTTTTT. V usage is TRBV28 and J usage is TRBJ2-2; D uncertain. Between the trimmed V and J ends, which lost 7 bases and 7 bases, there was a span of 10 bases. The CDR3 runs 12 residues. Germline lookup yields CDR1 MDHEN and CDR2 SYDVKM.

This clonotype was observed at least ten times. A much bigger clone sits one base away, suggesting this may be a read error. The chain joins TRBV6-2 or TRBV6-3 to TRBJ2-2; a possible D gene is TRBD2 (6 bases). The CDR3 runs to 18 residues. V lost 5 bases, J lost 0 bases, and 19 bases lay in between. In germline, CDR1 is MNHEY, CDR2 SVGEGT. This CDR3 reads CASSPTRSTGANTGELFF. Here the CDR3 DNA reads TGTGCCAGCAGTCCCACACGGTCCACGGGGGCGAACACCGGGGAGCTGTTTTTT.